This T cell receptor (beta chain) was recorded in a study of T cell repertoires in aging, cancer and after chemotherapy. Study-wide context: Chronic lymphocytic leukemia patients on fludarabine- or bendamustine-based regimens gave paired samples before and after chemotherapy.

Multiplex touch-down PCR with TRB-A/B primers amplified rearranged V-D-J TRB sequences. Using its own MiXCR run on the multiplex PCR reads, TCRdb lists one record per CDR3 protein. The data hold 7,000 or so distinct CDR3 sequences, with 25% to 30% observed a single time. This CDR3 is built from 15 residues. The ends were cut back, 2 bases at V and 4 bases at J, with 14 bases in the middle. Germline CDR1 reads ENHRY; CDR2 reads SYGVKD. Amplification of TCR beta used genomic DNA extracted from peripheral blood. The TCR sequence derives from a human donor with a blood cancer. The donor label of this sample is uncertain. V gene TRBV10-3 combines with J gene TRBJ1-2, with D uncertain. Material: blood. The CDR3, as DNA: TGTGCCATCAGTGAGGAAGGGATGAACGGCTATGGCTACACCTTC. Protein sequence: CAISEEGMNGYGYTF.